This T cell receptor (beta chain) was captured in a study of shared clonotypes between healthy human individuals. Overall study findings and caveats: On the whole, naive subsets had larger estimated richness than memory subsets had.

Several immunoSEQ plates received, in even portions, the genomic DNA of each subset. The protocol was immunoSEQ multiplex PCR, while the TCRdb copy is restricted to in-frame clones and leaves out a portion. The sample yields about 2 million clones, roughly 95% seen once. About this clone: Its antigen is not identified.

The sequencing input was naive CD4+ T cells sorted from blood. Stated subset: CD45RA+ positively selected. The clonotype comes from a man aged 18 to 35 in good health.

CDR3 DNA: TGTGCCAGCAGTGAAGACCGTATGATGAACACTGAAGCTTTCTTT. As protein: CASSEDRMMNTEAFF. The chain links TRBV2 to TRBJ1-1; D call uncertain. The CDR3 length is 15 residues. Germline loops: CDR1 SNHLY, CDR2 FYNNEI. Trimming took off 1 base at V and 0 bases at J, with 9 bases between the two ends.